This T cell receptor beta chain was captured in a study of Graves' ophthalmopathy and Graves' hyperthyroidism. Study background: Investigators collected peripheral blood at initial diagnosis, before any treatment was given.

To note about this clonotype: Its target is not known.

Germline CDR1 and CDR2: SGHTA and FQGNSA. The CDR3 loop spans 14 amino acids. The V gene end was trimmed by 4 bases and the J gene end by 4 bases; junction bases not matched to a gene: 6. Scientists amplified the TCR beta CDR3 regions from RNA transcripts. Second-round multiplex PCR came after a first-round RT-PCR that employed HTBI primers. MiXCR, run by TCRdb on the multiplex PCR reads, gives a single entry per CDR3 protein. The top ten hold around half of the sample, which has hundreds of thousands of distinct CDR3 sequences, around 50% seen once. Whole-study results and caveats: Blood samples also showed most expanded thyroid clonotypes exceeding 0.001 frequency.

Additional autoimmune diseases, uncontrolled infections, pregnancy or lactation disqualified patients. The chain has TRBV7-2 and TRBJ1-2, with TRBD1 matching 7 bases. The sequenced material came from peripheral blood. The clonotype originates from an adult man with Graves' ophthalmopathy. The chain's CDR3 is CASSSPQGSYGYTF. CDR3 nucleotide sequence: TGTGCCAGCAGCTCCCCACAGGGGAGCTATGGCTACACCTTC.